One sample yielded the 18 T cell receptor beta chains listed below, sequenced in a study of cytomegalovirus exposure and HLA in healthy donors. The PCR made use of 60 Vbeta and 13 Jbeta primers. Sequencing was performed with immunoSEQ multiplex PCR; in TCRdb, only in-frame clones are kept and a portion is missing. The sample contains a few hundred thousand clones, 65% to 80% of which appear only once. Sequenced sample: PBMCs. The receptors were gathered from a girl aged 2-10 years in good health and CMV-seronegative.

This sequence joins TRBV5-1 and TRBJ2-1, with 8 positions matching TRBD2. Trimming took 8 bases from V and 6 from J; bases not matched to a gene: 16. The CDR3 sequence is 16 residues long. Germline V gene sequence: CDR1 SGHRS, CDR2 YFSETQ. The CDR3 nucleotides read TGCGCCAGTACCCCCGGGGGGGGGAATACCTTCAATGAGCAGTTCTTC. It is translated as CASTPGGGNTFNEQFF.

This chain uses TRBV7-2 with TRBJ1-2; maybe TRBD1 (6 bases). The CDR3 runs 12 residues. CDR1 is SGHTA and CDR2 is FQGNSA in the germline V gene. Trimming shortened V by 5 bases and J by 5 bases, and 9 bases separated the two germline ends. The CDR3 spells CASSPTGYGYTF. CDR3 nucleotides: TGTGCCAGCAGCCCAACAGGGTATGGCTACACCTTC.

The gene calls are TRBV6-1 and TRBJ1-5, with D hard to call. The CDR3 consists of 14 residues. Germline V gene data show CDR1 as MNHNS and CDR2 as SASEGT. Deletions cut 0 bases from V and 3 bases from J, with 6 bases between. The CDR3: CASSEAFLNQPQHF. The CDR3 bases are TGTGCCAGCAGTGAAGCATTCCTCAATCAGCCCCAGCATTTT.

The chain is built from TRBV9 and TRBJ2-5; TRBD1 matches at 9 bases. This CDR3 has 17 amino acids. In germline, CDR1 is SGDLS, CDR2 YYNGEE. Trimming at V came to 3 bases and at J to 5 bases, leaving 14 bases not matched to a gene. In DNA form, the CDR3 reads TGTGCCAGCAGCGCGCAGTCGGGACAGGGTTTCGTGGAGACCCAGTACTTC. As protein: CASSAQSGQGFVETQYF.

The V and J genes are TRBV2 and TRBJ1-2; TRBD1 matches 8 bases. The germline V gene encodes CDR1 SNHLY and CDR2 FYNNEI. This CDR3 comprises 17 residues. V lost 6 bases to trimming and J lost 2 bases; unmatched junction nucleotides: 14. CDR3 sequence: CASREGQVGILNYGYTF. CDR3 DNA sequence: TGTGCCAGCAGGGAGGGACAGGTGGGCATCTTAAACTATGGCTACACCTTC.

The J gene is TRBJ2-5, the V gene TRBV12-5, with D possibly TRBD2 on 6 matching bases. The CDR3 is made up of 16 amino acids. Per the germline V gene, CDR1 is LGHNT and CDR2 is FRNRAP. V was pared by 6 bases and J by 6 bases, with 23 bases between. The CDR3 loop reads CASGEGLTVAMKTQYF. The CDR3 coding sequence is TGTGCTAGTGGGGAGGGACTTACCGTGGCCATGAAGACCCAGTACTTC.

V is TRBV5-4 and J is TRBJ1-2; the D is unclear. Germline V lookup: CDR1 SGHNT, CDR2 YYREEE (reference sequence). The ends were cut back, 0 bases at V and 4 bases at J, with 13 bases in the middle. This CDR3 is 15 amino acids long. CDR3 in amino acids: CASSLAGDLLYGYTF. The CDR3 nucleotides are TGTGCCAGCAGCTTGGCAGGCGACCTACTCTATGGCTACACCTTC.

This clone has only one observation. J is TRBJ2-5 and V is TRBV5-1, with D perhaps matching TRBD2 (5 bases). The CDR3 is 14 residues long. V was pared by 6 bases and J by 2 bases, with 14 bases between. Germline loops: CDR1 SGHRS, CDR2 YFSETQ. The CDR3: CASTPGDWQETQYF. Here the CDR3 DNA reads TGCGCCAGCACCCCCGGGGATTGGCAAGAGACCCAGTACTTC.

V usage is TRBV2 and J usage is TRBJ2-4, with TRBD1 matching 10 bases. The germline gives CDR1 SNHLY, CDR2 FYNNEI. V shed 6 bases and J 3 bases; nucleotides not matched to a gene: 8. The CDR3 runs to 16 residues. The CDR3: CASRTTGGEFKNIQYF. The CDR3 DNA is TGTGCCAGCAGAACGACAGGGGGCGAATTCAAAAACATTCAGTACTTC.

Details on this clone: One end of the junction does not line up with germline, which may come from a read error. The CDR3 loop is CVSSERWDRTNTEAFF. The CDR3 DNA sequence: TGTGTCAGCAGTGAACGGTGGGACAGAACTAACACTGAAGCTTTCTTT. This chain connects TRBV6-1 to TRBJ1-1, with 7 positions matching TRBD1. Per the germline V gene, CDR1 is MNHNS and CDR2 is SASEGT. The CDR3 sequence is 16 residues long.

The chain joins TRBV5-4 to TRBJ1-4; 7 bases line up with TRBD1. The J segment lost 9 bases and the V segment lost 0 bases, leaving 5 bases of the junction unmatched. Germline values: CDR1 SGHNT, CDR2 YYREEE (reference sequence). The CDR3 length is 14 residues. This CDR3 reads CASSLDRGRKKLFF. Written as DNA, the CDR3 is TGTGCCAGCAGCTTGGACAGGGGTAGAAAAAAACTGTTTTTT.

CDR3 DNA: TGTGCCAGCAGCTTGAGATTCGGACAGCGGCCCTACGAGCAGTACTTC. This encodes CASSLRFGQRPYEQYF. This rearrangement joins TRBV5-6 to TRBJ2-5, with D perhaps matching TRBD1 (6 bases). With the DNA end fitting TRBJ2-7 better, the J assignment may be wrong. Germline loops: CDR1 SGHDT, CDR2 YYEEEE. This CDR3 is built from 16 residues.

The chain couples TRBV6-1 to TRBJ1-4; possibly TRBD1 for D (6 bases). CDR3 length: 14 amino acids. Trimming pared 6 bases from V and 3 bases from J, leaving 11 bases between. The germline V gene encodes CDR1 MNHNS and CDR2 SASEGT. The CDR3 sequence is CASRDSAANEKLFF. In nucleotides, the CDR3 is TGTGCCAGCAGGGACAGCGCTGCTAATGAAAAACTGTTTTTT.

The chain carries TRBV5-6 and TRBJ2-4, with D possibly being TRBD1 (6 bases). The CDR3 contains 13 residues. Between the trimmed V and J ends, which lost 4 bases and 8 bases, there was a span of 13 bases. The germline CDR1 and CDR2 sequences are SGHDT and YYEEEE. The CDR3 here is CASSVRGSDIQYF. CDR3 nucleotides: TGTGCCAGCAGCGTCAGGGGTTCGGACATTCAGTACTTC.

This clone was seen a handful of times. This chain uses TRBV30 with TRBJ2-3; TRBD2 agrees at 7 bases. The CDR3 covers 18 residues. Germline CDR1 GTSNPN, CDR2 SVGIG (reference sequence). J gave up 3 bases and V 3 bases, and 18 bases lay outside the gene matches. The CDR3 sequence: CAWSISRLAAPGTDTQYF. DNA for the CDR3: TGTGCCTGGAGCATTTCTAGGCTAGCGGCCCCGGGTACAGATACGCAGTATTTT.

The rearrangement joins TRBV19 to TRBJ2-7; 8 nucleotides line up with TRBD1. This CDR3 has 13 amino acids. The V gene end was trimmed by 5 bases and the J gene end by 4 bases; junction bases not matched to a gene: 4. Germline V gene data show CDR1 as LNHDA and CDR2 as SQIVND (reference sequence). CDR3 amino acids: CASSFQGAYEQYF. The CDR3, as DNA: TGTGCCAGTAGTTTCCAGGGGGCGTACGAGCAGTACTTC.

The rearrangement uses TRBV10-1 and TRBJ2-3, with 10 bases lining up with TRBD2. The CDR3 totals 16 residues. V lost 6 bases and J lost 4; bases outside the gene matches: 10. Germline V gene sequence: CDR1 WNHNN, CDR2 SYGVQD (reference sequence). DNA of the CDR3: TGCGCCAGCAGCCTACACGAAGCGGGAGGGCCAGATACGCAGTATTTT. Residues: CASSLHEAGGPDTQYF.

The V gene is TRBV5-1, the J gene TRBJ1-2, with D perhaps matching TRBD1 (6 bases). Germline V CDR1 and CDR2: SGHRS, YFSETQ. V was trimmed by 0 bases and J by 6 bases, leaving 12 bases between them. The CDR3 runs 14 residues. For the CDR3, the DNA is TGCGCCAGCAGCTTGGAGCAGGGGTTAGATGGCTACACCTTC. This sequence encodes CASSLEQGLDGYTF.